The 2 T cell receptor beta chains below were found in one sample sequenced in a study of technical replicates of blood from a handful of donors. Clones were sequenced by immunoSEQ multiplex PCR, and TCRdb holds only the in-frame ones, with some missing. This table has fewer than 12,000 clones, roughly 94% appearing once. Input material: PBMCs. The origin of the receptors is a human donor in good health.

The chain recombines TRBV5-1 with TRBJ2-3, with 10 positions matching TRBD2. CDR3 length equals 21 residues. In germline, CDR1 is SGHRS, CDR2 YFSETQ. V gave up 0 bases and J gave up 2 bases; unmatched junction bases: 18. In nucleotides, the CDR3 is TGCGCCAGCAGCTTGGGGCCGGGACGGGCGCTACTAGCGGGATACACAGATACGCAGTATTTT. Its protein product is CASSLGPGRALLAGYTDTQYF.

This clone came up a few times. V is TRBV4-1 and J is TRBJ2-4; 10 bases line up with TRBD2. With V trimmed by 0 bases and J by 11 bases, 13 bases remained unmatched. Germline CDR1 MGHRA, CDR2 YSYEKL. The CDR3 sequence is 17 residues long. Written as DNA, the CDR3 is TGCGCCAGCAGCCAAGAATCCCTAGCGGGAGAGCGGGGGGTTCAGTACTTC. Translated, it gives CASSQESLAGERGVQYF.